The T cell receptor (beta chain) described here comes from a study of chemoradiotherapy in HPV16-positive cancers. Study summary: Candidate HPV-specific T-cell clones and common TCR motifs came from functional assays in a couple of HPV16-positive patients. Overall study findings and caveats: Only a couple of HPV16-positive patients supplied the functional HPV-specificity definition.

Produced via immunoSEQ multiplex PCR; TCRdb's table is partial and in-frame only. The sample carries around 20,000 clones, around nine tenths recorded once. On this clone itself: Its antigen is currently unknown.

Repeated repertoire sampling spanned the course of chemoradiotherapy. The sequencing used blood, collected from a patient who underwent chemoradiotherapy. This sequence was found in a human donor with HPV-associated anogenital cancer.

The CDR3 bases are TGTGCCAGCAGCGCGACTAGCGGGGGGCGCGGTGCCAATGAGCAGTTCTTC. Its translation is CASSATSGGRGANEQFF. The V gene is TRBV5-4, the J gene TRBJ2-1; 13 positions match TRBD2. The CDR3 extends over 17 amino acids. Germline loops: CDR1 SGHNT, CDR2 YYREEE (reference sequence). V lost 4 bases to trimming and J lost 6 bases; unmatched junction nucleotides: 10.